This T cell receptor (beta chain) was sequenced for a study of cytomegalovirus exposure and HLA in healthy donors (dated 2017 in TCRdb). Context from the whole study: An earlier analysis of fewer than 750 of the donors reported 250 to 350 Gb of sequence data and about 120 million unique TCR beta sequences obtained from about 170 million T cells. Typing coverage varied by locus: 629-630 donors for A, B, C, DRB1 and DQB1; roughly 560 for DQA1; over 600 for DPA1; under 490 for DPB1. A later genetic analysis used genome-wide SNP genotypes for about 65% of the roughly 700 donors, treating that subset as a discovery cohort. A separate validation cohort of some 130 different subjects was used in addition to the roughly 720-subject first cohort. The study aimed to test whether cataloging public T cell receptors could reveal signatures of past pathogen exposure. Donor age, sex, ethnicity and CMV serostatus were collected together with the repertoire data. In an earlier analysis of 587 of the donors, high-throughput TCR beta sequencing was used to judge whether each TCR beta V gene segment behaved as functional or pseudogenic. All discovery cohort repertoires had been generated on a single sequencing platform. Roughly 5 DR-DQ haplotypes were handled as single units for association and clustering, since linkage in the cohort was strong. HLA typing included class I and class II loci at four-digit resolution. The later analysis used no new phenotypic data to find candidate immune exposures, relying instead on TCR beta sequences and their occurrence across donors. Among about 360 genotyped donors of the cohort, an average of about 240,000 unique TCR beta nucleotide sequences were sequenced per donor, roughly a sixth of them non-productive. High-throughput TCR immunosequencing, statistical association of individual TCRs with disease status, and machine learning were combined to predict cytomegalovirus infection status. Using immunosequencing, the study profiled T cell repertoires from 640 or so subjects and related those repertoires to cytomegalovirus serostatus. About 300 gigabases of sequencing data and approximately 84 million unique TCR sequences were included in an early release covering under 650 HLA-typed donors. A later analysis re-examined previously published TCR beta repertoires from just over 650 donors and added high-resolution HLA genotyping to investigate patterns of TCR occurrence. Among the approximately 430 genotyped donors, 81% belonged to the genetic ancestry cluster associated with self-reported Caucasian donors.

CDR1 and CDR2 are read off the germline V gene (reference sequence) as SEHNR and FQNEAQ. From the cysteine through the phenylalanine, the CDR3 covers 13 amino acids. Just CDR3 DNA is preserved here, 39 bases in frame from base 1. V gives up 4 bases and J gives up 2 bases, and the segment between their germline ends measures 6 bases. The receptor library was made with the immunoSEQ multiplex PCR assay. For the multiplex PCR, a mixture combining 60 forward primers for TCR Vbeta segments and 13 reverse primers for TCR Jbeta segments was used. The CDR3 region of rearranged TCR beta genes was amplified from genomic DNA with a multiplex PCR assay. The Illumina HiSeq System was used to sequence the amplified TCR beta libraries as 87-base-pair reads. In the source study's methods: A later analysis tallied 80 million to 95 million unique TCR beta chains across the 666 repertoires, and around 12 million of those chains were shared by two or more donors. Raw reads were error-corrected and collapsed into unique sequences by a nearest-neighbor algorithm in which closely related sequences were merged to remove PCR and sequencing errors. CDR3 sequences were aligned to IMGT reference sequences to assign V, D and J gene segments. For a sequence to be retained, at least a six-nucleotide match to both a V gene segment and a J gene segment was required. Rearrangements were called productive when the CDR3 lacked stop codons and stayed in frame with V and J; all others were non-productive. CDR3 was defined by IMGT convention, running from the second conserved V-encoded cysteine to the conserved J-encoded phenylalanine. The earlier analysis of 450 to 750 of the donors excluded any sequence lacking an unambiguous match to a single V gene segment. In an earlier analysis of approximately 590 of the donors, a V segment was called functional when productive rearrangements were above 56.7%, and segregating when the standard deviation between donors exceeded 5%. A statistical classification framework was built to diagnose cytomegalovirus status from the catalog of TCR beta chain sequences. V and J gene assignment, in a later analysis, came from comparing TCR nucleotide sequences with IMGT/GENE-DB human TR gene sequences. The TCRdist pipeline was used in a later analysis to assign CDR3 sequences and most-parsimonious VDJ recombination scenarios. A later analysis defined each TCR beta chain by its CDR3 amino acid sequence plus V-gene family, and excluded reads lacking a unique V-gene family. In a later analysis, 500 to 650 highly shared, low-generation-probability nucleotide sequences were removed to address suspected cross-contamination and a sequencing artifact. In a later analysis, a clonal expansion index for each public chain was calculated from normalized within-repertoire ranks of inferred template counts. A later analysis computed generation probabilities with a VDJ recombination model fitted to out-of-frame rearrangements, and checked the results against IGoR. Hypergeometric tests were used in a later analysis to score TCR-TCR, TCR-HLA and TCR-CMV co-occurrence, with a repertoire-size bias correction applied to the TCR pairs. False discovery rates were estimated in a later analysis by permuting HLA or CMV assignments 20 times. In a later analysis, co-occurring TCRs were grouped using DBSCAN, with TCRdist sequence similarity added in when clustering inside HLA-allele-positive subsets. Co-occurrence clustering excluded repertoires with fewer than 30,000 or more than 120,000 public chains, plus five with anomalous nucleotide sharing. The table was pulled from immuneACCESS by TCRdb, which kept in-frame rearrangements only. Such tables lose some clones; where checked, under half of the loss comes from unresolved V genes, and the rest has no known cause. From that table come the V and J calls and clone size; the DNA was used to work out D and trimming. Recorded for this sample are some 130,000 clones; 75% to 90% of them occurred a single time. Over 6.5% of the sample is taken by the ten largest.

The cohort was made up of 666 healthy bone marrow donors. All cohort members were sampled while nominally healthy, although unrecorded immune exposures were likely present. The donor tested CMV seropositive, placing the donor among the approximately 290 seropositive members of the cohort. Every donor gave a peripheral blood sample, and the peripheral blood mononuclear cells from that sample were used for TCR beta sequencing. The Qiagen DNeasy Blood Extraction Kit was used to extract genomic DNA from the blood cell samples. The paper as a whole reports these results and caveats: Because some donors lacked HLA typing at each locus, the association tests relied only on the typed subset. The only immune exposure information available for the cohort was CMV serostatus. The authors suggested that the approach could potentially be generalized to other disease states and immunological phenotypes. The study listed approximately 160 TCR beta chains as associated with cytomegalovirus. A cluster of highly shared sequence variants was judged likely to represent a technical artifact of the sequencing pipeline. Roughly uniform sequencing depth across donors was assumed in presence/absence analyses, although this assumption may not hold. Several of the top co-occurrence clusters appeared to be linked to parvovirus B19, influenza, CMV and Epstein-Barr virus, according to a later analysis. A later analysis found that most CMV-associated TCR beta chains appeared HLA-restricted, with HLA associations seemingly driven largely by CMV exposure. Most TCR sequences were seen in very few donors, while some public TCRs were found in many individuals. Some 16 rarely observed V segments, including chromosome 9 orphons, were excluded from the earlier analysis of about 610 of the donors because counts were too low. Correlated functional status among segregating V segments might be attributable to linkage disequilibrium, but an unknown experimental factor could not be ruled out. When HLA alleles, especially DR and DQ, strongly co-occurred, attributing TCR associations to individual alleles was difficult. Because the 87-base-pair reads could not distinguish some IMGT-functional V segments, including TRBV6-2 and TRBV6-3, those segments were excluded. Only TCR beta chains were sequenced in this cohort, and the absence of alpha or paired-chain data limited detectable features. In a later analysis, some 17,000 TCR beta sequences were associated with specific HLA alleles at a false discovery rate of 0.05. In an earlier analysis of roughly 560 of the donors, most TCR beta V segments were observed in productive rearrangements about 87% or about 30% of the time, broadly matching IMGT annotations. In a later analysis, TCR association rates were found to vary across HLA loci, with the most associated TCRs seen for DRB1 alleles and the fewest for HLA-C alleles. In a later analysis, HLA-associated TCR beta chains showed more clonal expansion and lower generation probabilities than non-associated chains that were equally common. In both the original and validation cohorts, the classifier was reported to diagnose cytomegalovirus status with high specificity and sensitivity. A further reported finding was that TCR beta sequences accurately predicted the HLA-A and HLA-B alleles for most subjects in the first cohort. According to a later genetic analysis, donors in an Asian-associated ancestry cluster had fewer N-insertions in productive TCRs than the roughly 670-donor mean. A later genetic analysis associated a missense DCLRE1C variant with V-gene and J-gene trimming of TCR beta chains, and an independent cohort replicated the association. A few of the identified cytomegalovirus-associated TCR beta chains were confirmed in vitro to be specific for cytomegalovirus antigens.

On this clone itself: Its binding antigen is unknown. No quality values exist for individual bases; no much larger clone is one base distant. In the same sample, other DNA sequences code for this CDR3.

The TCR sequence derives from a woman in her thirties in good health and CMV-seropositive. The sequence is built from TRBV7-9 and TRBJ1-5, with no reliable assignment of the D segment. The material sequenced was PBMCs. The DNA sequence is TGTGCCAGCAGCTCCCAGGGCAATCAGCCCCAGCATTTT. The translation is CASSSQGNQPQHF.